One TCR beta chain is described in this entry. Its antigen remains unidentified. The PCR used 60 Vbeta and 13 Jbeta primers. Per the study methods: A later analysis tallied tens of millions of unique TCR beta chains, roughly 11 million of them shared. Produced via immunoSEQ multiplex PCR; TCRdb's table is partial and in-frame only. V and J calls and clone size are those listed in that table; D and trimming were worked out from the DNA. The sample carries 120,000 to 150,000 clones, about three quarters recorded once. The sample comes from a study of cytomegalovirus exposure and HLA in healthy donors. General study findings and limits: Associated with cytomegalovirus, according to the listing, were around 170 TCR beta chains.

V lost 2 bases and J lost 2, with 10 bases in between. There are 15 residues in the CDR3. The germline gives CDR1 LNHDA, CDR2 SQIVND (reference sequence). The rearrangement links TRBV19 to TRBJ2-1, with D unclear. The sample was PBMCs. The origin of this receptor is a male donor in good health and CMV-seropositive. In DNA form, the CDR3 reads TGTGCCAGTAGTATATCCAAACCGGCCTACAATGAGCAGTTCTTC. Encoded protein: CASSISKPAYNEQFF. Combining the CDR3 with reference TRBV19 and TRBJ2-1 gives the whole variable domain DGGITQSPKYLFRKEGQNVTLSCEQNLNHDAMYWYRQDPGQGLRLIYYSQIVNDFQKGDIAEGYSVSREKKESFPLTVTSAQKNPTAFYLCASSISKPAYNEQFFGPGTRLTVL.